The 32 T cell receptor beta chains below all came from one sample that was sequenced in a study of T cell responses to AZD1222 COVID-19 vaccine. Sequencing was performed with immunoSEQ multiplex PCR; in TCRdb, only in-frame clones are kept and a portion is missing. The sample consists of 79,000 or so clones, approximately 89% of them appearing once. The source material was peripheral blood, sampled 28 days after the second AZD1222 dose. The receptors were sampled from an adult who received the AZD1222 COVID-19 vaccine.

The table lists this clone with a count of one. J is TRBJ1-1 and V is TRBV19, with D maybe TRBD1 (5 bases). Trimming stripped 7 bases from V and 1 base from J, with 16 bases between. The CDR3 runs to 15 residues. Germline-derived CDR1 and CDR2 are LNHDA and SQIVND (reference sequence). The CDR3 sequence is CASIGAGRKNTEAFF. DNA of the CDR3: TGTGCCAGTATAGGGGCAGGGAGGAAGAACACTGAAGCTTTCTTT.

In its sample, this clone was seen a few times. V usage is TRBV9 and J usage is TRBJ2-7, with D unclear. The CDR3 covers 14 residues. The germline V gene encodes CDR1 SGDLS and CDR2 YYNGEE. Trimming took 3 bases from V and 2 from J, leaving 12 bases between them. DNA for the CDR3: TGTGCCAGCAGCGCAAGCGTCCTAACCTACGAGCAGTACTTC. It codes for CASSASVLTYEQYF.

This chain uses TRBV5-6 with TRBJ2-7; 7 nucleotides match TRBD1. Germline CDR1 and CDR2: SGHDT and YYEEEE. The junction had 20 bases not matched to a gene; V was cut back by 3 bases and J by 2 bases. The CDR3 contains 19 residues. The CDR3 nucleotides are TGTGCCAGCAGCTACTATATTACTGCAGGGACAGAGCTTACCTACGAGCAGTACGTC. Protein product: CASSYYITAGTELTYEQYV.

CDR3 DNA: TGTGCCAGCGGGCAAGGAAGAACCGGGGAGCTGTTTTTT. It yields the protein CASGQGRTGELFF. The chain recombines TRBV6-5 with TRBJ2-2, with unresolved D. This CDR3 contains 13 residues. Germline V gives CDR1 MNHEY, CDR2 SVGAGI. V lost 8 bases and J 5 bases, leaving 12 bases between the germline ends.

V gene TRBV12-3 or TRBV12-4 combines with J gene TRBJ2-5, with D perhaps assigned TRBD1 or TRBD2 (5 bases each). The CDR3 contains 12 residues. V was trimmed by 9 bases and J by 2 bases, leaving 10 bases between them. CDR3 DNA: TGTGCCAGTCAGAGGGGACAAGAGACCCAGTACTTC. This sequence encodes CASQRGQETQYF.

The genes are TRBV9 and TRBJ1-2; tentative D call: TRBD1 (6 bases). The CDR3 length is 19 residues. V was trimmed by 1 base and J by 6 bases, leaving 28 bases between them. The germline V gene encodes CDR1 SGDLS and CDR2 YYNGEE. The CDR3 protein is CASSVYVRGFGSKDDGYTF. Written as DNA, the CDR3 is TGTGCCAGCAGCGTATATGTCAGGGGTTTCGGGAGTAAGGATGATGGCTACACCTTC.

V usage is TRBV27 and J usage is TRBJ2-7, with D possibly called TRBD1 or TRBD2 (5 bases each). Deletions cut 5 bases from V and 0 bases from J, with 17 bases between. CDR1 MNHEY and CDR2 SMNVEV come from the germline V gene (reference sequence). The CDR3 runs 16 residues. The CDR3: CASSLSRGSASYEQYF. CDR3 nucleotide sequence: TGTGCCAGCAGTCTCTCCCGGGGCTCTGCCTCCTACGAGCAGTACTTC.

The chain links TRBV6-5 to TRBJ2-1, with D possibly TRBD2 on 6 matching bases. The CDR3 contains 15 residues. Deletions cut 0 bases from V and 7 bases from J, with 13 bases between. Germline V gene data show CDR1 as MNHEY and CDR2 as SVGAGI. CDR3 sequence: CASSYSTAGYNEQFF. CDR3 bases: TGTGCCAGCAGTTACTCGACGGCGGGGTATAATGAGCAGTTCTTC.

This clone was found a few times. The CDR3 nucleotides are TGTGCCAGCAGTGAGCAGGCAGGCAGCTTTTCCGAGCAGTACTTC. Translated, it gives CASSEQAGSFSEQYF. The genes are TRBV2 and TRBJ2-7; D unresolved. CDR3 size: 15 residues. Germline values: CDR1 SNHLY, CDR2 FYNNEI. V was clipped by 3 bases and J by 6 bases, with 18 bases between them.

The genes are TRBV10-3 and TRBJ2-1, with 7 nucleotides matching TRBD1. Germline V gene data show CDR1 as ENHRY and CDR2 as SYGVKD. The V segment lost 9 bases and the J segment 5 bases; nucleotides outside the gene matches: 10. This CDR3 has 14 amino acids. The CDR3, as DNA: TGTGCCATGGGGTCAGACAGGGCAAACAATGAGCAGTTCTTC. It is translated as CAMGSDRANNEQFF.

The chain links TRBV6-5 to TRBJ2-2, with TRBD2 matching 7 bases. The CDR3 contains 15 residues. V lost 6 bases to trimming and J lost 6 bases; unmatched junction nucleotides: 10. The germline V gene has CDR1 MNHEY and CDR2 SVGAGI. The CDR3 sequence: CASRQAGSRSGELFF. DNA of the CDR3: TGTGCCAGCAGGCAAGCGGGGAGCCGGTCCGGGGAGCTGTTTTTT.

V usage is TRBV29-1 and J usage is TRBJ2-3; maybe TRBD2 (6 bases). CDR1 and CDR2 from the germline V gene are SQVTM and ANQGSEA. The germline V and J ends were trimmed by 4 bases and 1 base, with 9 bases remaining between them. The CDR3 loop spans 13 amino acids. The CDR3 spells CSVVPGGTDTQYF. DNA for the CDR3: TGCAGCGTTGTCCCGGGGGGCACAGATACGCAGTATTTT.

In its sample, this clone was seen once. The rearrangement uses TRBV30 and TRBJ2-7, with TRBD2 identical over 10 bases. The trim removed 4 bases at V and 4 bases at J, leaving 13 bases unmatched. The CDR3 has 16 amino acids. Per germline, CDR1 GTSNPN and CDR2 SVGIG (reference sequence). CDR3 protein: CAWNIASGGDWYEQYV. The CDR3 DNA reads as TGTGCCTGGAATATCGCGAGCGGGGGGGACTGGTACGAGCAGTACGTC.

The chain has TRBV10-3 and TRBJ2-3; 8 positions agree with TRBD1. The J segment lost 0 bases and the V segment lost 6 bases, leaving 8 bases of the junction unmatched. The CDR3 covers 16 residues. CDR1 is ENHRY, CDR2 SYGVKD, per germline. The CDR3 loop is CAISRQGPSSTDTQYF. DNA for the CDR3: TGTGCCATCAGCAGACAGGGGCCCTCCAGCACAGATACGCAGTATTTT.

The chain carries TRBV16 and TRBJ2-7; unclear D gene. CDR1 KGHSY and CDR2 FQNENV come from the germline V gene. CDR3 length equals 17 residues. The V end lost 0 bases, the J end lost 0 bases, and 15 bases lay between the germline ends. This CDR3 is CASSQSGGVSSSYEQYF. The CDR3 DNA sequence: TGTGCCAGCAGCCAATCAGGTGGAGTCTCAAGCTCCTACGAGCAGTACTTC.

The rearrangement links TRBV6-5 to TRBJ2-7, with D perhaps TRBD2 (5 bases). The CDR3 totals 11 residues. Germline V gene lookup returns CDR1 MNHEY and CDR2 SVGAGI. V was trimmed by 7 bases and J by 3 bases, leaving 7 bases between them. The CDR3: CASTDYYEQYF. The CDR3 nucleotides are TGTGCCAGCACCGACTACTACGAGCAGTACTTC.

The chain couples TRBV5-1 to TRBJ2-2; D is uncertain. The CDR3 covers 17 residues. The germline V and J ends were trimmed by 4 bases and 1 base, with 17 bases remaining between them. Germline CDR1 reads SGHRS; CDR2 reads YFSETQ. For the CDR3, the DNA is TGCGCCAGCAGCCTGGATCCGGACCCGCAGAACACCGGGGAGCTGTTTTTT. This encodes CASSLDPDPQNTGELFF. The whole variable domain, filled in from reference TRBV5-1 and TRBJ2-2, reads KAGVTQTPRYLIKTRGQQVTLSCSPISGHRSVSWYQQTPGQGLQFLFEYFSETQRNKGNFPGRFSGRQFSNSRSEMNVSTLELGDSALYLCASSLDPDPQNTGELFFGEGSRLTVL.

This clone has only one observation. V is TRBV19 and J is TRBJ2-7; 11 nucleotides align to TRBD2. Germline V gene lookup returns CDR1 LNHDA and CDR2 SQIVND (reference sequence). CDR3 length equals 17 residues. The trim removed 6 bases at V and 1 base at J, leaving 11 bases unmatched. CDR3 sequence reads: CASSSTSGETFSYEQYF. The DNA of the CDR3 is TGTGCCAGTAGCTCGACTAGCGGGGAGACCTTTTCCTACGAGCAGTACTTC.

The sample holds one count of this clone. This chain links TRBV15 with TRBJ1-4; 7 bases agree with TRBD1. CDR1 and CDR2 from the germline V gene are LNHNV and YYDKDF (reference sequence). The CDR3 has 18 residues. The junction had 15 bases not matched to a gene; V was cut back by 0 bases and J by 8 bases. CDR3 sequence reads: CATSRDISVWAGGEKLFF. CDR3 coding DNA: TGTGCCACCAGCAGAGATATATCCGTGTGGGCAGGGGGGGAAAAACTGTTTTTT.

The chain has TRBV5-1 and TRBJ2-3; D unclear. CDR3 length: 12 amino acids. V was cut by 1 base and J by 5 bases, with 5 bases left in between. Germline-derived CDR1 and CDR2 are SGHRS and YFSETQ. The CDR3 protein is CASSLMGDTQYF. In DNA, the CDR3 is TGCGCCAGCAGCTTGATGGGAGATACGCAGTATTTT.

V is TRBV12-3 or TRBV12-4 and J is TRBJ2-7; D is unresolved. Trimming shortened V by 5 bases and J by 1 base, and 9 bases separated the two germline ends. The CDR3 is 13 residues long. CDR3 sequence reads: CASSDDGSYEQYF. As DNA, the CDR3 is TGTGCCAGCAGTGATGACGGATCCTACGAGCAGTACTTC.

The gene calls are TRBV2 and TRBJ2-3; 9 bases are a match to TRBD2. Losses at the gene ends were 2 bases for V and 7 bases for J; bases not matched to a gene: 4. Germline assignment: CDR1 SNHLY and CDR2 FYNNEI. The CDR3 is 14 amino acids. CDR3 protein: CASSERLAGNTQYF. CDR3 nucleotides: TGTGCCAGCAGTGAAAGGCTAGCGGGGAATACGCAGTATTTT.

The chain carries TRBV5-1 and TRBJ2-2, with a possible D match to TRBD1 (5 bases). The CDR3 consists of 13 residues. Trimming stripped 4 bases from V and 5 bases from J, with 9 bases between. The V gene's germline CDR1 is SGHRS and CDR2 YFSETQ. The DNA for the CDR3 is TGCGCCAGCAGCCCCCAGGGAACCGGGGAGCTGTTTTTT. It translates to CASSPQGTGELFF. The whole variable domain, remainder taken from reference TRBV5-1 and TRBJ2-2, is KAGVTQTPRYLIKTRGQQVTLSCSPISGHRSVSWYQQTPGQGLQFLFEYFSETQRNKGNFPGRFSGRQFSNSRSEMNVSTLELGDSALYLCASSPQGTGELFFGEGSRLTVL.

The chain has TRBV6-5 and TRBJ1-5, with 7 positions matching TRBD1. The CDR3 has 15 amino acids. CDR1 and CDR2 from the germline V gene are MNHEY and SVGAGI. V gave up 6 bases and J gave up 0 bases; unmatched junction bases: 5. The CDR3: CASSRGQYSNQPQHF. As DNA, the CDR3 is TGTGCCAGCAGCCGGGGACAGTATAGCAATCAGCCCCAGCATTTT.

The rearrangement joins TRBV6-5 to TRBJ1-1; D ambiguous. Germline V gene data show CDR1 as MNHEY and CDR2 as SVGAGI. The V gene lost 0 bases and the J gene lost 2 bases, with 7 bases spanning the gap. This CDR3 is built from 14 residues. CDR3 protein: CASSYSISNTEAFF. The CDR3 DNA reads TGTGCCAGCAGTTACTCCATAAGTAACACTGAAGCTTTCTTT.

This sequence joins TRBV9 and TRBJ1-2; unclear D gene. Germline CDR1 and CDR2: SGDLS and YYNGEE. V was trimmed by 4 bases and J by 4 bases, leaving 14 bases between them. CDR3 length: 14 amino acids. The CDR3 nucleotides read TGTGCCAGCAGCACGTACCGGACGGCCTATGGCTACACCTTC. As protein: CASSTYRTAYGYTF.

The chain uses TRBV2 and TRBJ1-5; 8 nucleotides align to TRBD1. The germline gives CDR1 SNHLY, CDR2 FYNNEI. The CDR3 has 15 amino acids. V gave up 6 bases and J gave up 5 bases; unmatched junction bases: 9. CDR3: CASRATGVVDQPQHF. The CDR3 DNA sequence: TGTGCCAGCAGAGCGACAGGGGTCGTGGATCAGCCCCAGCATTTT.

As DNA, the CDR3 is TGTGCCAGCAGTAGGCGGGGGGTAGGGGGACAACCTCAAGAGACCCAGTACTTC. Protein sequence: CASSRRGVGGQPQETQYF. V and J are TRBV27 and TRBJ2-5; 8 bases match TRBD2. Germline V gene sequence: CDR1 MNHEY, CDR2 SMNVEV (reference sequence). V dropped 5 bases and J dropped 2; count of bases not matched to a gene: 16. The CDR3 contains 18 residues.

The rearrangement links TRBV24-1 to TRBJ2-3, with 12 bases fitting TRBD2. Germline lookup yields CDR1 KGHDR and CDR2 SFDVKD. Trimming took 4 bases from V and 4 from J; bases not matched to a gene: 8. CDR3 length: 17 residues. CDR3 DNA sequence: TGTGCCACCAGTGAGTCGCTAGCGGGGGGGACCCCAGATACGCAGTATTTT. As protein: CATSESLAGGTPDTQYF.

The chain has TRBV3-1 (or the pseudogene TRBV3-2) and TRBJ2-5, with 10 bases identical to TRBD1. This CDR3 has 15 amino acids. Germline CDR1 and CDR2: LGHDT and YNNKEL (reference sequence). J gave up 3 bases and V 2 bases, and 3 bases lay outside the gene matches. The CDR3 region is CASSQSTGGEETQYF. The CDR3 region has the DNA TGTGCCAGCAGCCAATCGACAGGGGGCGAAGAGACCCAGTACTTC.

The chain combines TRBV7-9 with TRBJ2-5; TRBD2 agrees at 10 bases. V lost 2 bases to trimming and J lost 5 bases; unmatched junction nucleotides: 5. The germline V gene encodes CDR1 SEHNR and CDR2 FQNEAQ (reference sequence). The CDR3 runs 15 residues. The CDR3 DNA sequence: TGTGCCAGCAGCTTACCTAGCGGGGGCTGGGAGACCCAGTACTTC. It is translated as CASSLPSGGWETQYF.

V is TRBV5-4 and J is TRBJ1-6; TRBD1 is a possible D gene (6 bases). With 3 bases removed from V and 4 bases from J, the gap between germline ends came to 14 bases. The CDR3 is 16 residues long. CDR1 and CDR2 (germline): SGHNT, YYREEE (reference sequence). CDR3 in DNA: TGTGCCAGCAGCTCCGGCGGGACACATTATAATTCACCCCTCCACTTT. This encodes CASSSGGTHYNSPLHF. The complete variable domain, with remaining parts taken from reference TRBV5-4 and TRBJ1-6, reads ETGVTQSPTHLIKTRGQQVTLRCSSQSGHNTVSWYQQALGQGPQFIFQYYREEENGRGNFPPRFSGLQFPNYSSELNVNALELDDSALYLCASSSGGTHYNSPLHFGNGTRLTVT.